A single sample is the source of the 9 T cell receptor beta chains below, sequenced in a study of spatial heterogeneity in lung cancer. Specified time point: sample taken at primary tumor resection. Material for sequencing was whole RNA from tumor, nontumor lung or frozen PBMC, left unsorted. TCRdb analysed the 5' RACE reads with MiXCR anew, one entry per CDR3 protein. This sample carries roughly 3,200 distinct CDR3 sequences, 25% to 30% of them seen once, and the ten largest clones take 30% to 40%. The input for sequencing was PBMCs, taken at surgery. All receptors come from a female donor with early-stage non-small cell lung cancer.

To note about this clonotype: Little can be read into the size of this beta chain, an off-target read in a library designed for alpha chains. V gene TRBV11-2 combines with J gene TRBJ2-7, with no clear D. Germline CDR1 SGHAT, CDR2 FQNNGV. The CDR3 has 14 amino acids. V was trimmed by 5 bases and J by 8 bases, leaving 19 bases between them. DNA for the CDR3: TGTGCCAGCAGCCCTAGGAATGTCAGTCCAAAGCAGTACTTC. This codes for CASSPRNVSPKQYF.

This clonotype has just a few counts. The library was prepared for alpha chains; this beta chain is a stray read, so its frequency means little. V and J are TRBV29-1 and TRBJ2-1, with 7 bases matching TRBD1. The CDR3 has 12 amino acids. The V gene's germline CDR1 is SQVTM and CDR2 ANQGSEA. V shed 3 bases, J shed 7 bases, and the junction held 3 bases outside the gene matches. The DNA of the CDR3 is TGCAGCGTTGACAGACAGGGTAATGAGCAGTTCTTC. It yields the protein CSVDRQGNEQFF.

In the case of this clonotype: A library made for alpha chains picked up this beta chain off target, so its size means little. V is TRBV5-5 and J is TRBJ1-5, with D tentatively TRBD1 (5 bases). V dropped 1 base and J dropped 5 bases, with 16 bases sitting between them. The CDR3 spans 16 residues. Germline V gene lookup returns CDR1 SGHKS and CDR2 YYEKEE (reference sequence). As DNA, the CDR3 is TGTGCCAGCAGCTTGCTCTGGGGCAGTGGCGATCAGCCCCAGCATTTT. This codes for CASSLLWGSGDQPQHF.

As regards this clonotype: As an off-target read in a library built for alpha chains, this beta chain has a frequency of little significance. The V call is TRBV5-1, the J call TRBJ2-3; 14 nucleotides agree with TRBD2. V lost 3 bases and J lost 0; bases outside the gene matches: 9. The CDR3 runs to 19 residues. CDR1 SGHRS and CDR2 YFSETQ come from the germline V gene. This CDR3 reads CASSWTSGGSLVSTDTQYF. The CDR3 nucleotides are TGCGCCAGCAGCTGGACTAGCGGGGGGTCACTTGTCAGCACAGATACGCAGTATTTT.

This clonotype was seen a few times. For a library built for alpha chains, this beta chain is a stray read; little rests on its size. This chain connects TRBV11-2 to TRBJ2-1; the match to TRBD1 covers 8 bases. The CDR3 totals 15 residues. CDR1 and CDR2 (germline): SGHAT, FQNNGV. Trimming cost V 3 bases and J 4 bases; bases outside gene matches: 5. CDR3 residues: CASSFATGGYNEQFF. DNA for the CDR3: TGTGCCAGCAGCTTTGCCACAGGGGGATACAATGAGCAGTTCTTC.

In its sample, this clonotype was seen a few times. This beta chain came through as a stray read in a library set up for alpha chains, and its size says little. The rearrangement uses TRBV28 and TRBJ2-5; 7 bases align to TRBD2. Trimming at V came to 4 bases and at J to 0 bases, leaving 11 bases not matched to a gene. The germline CDR1 and CDR2 sequences are MDHEN and SYDVKM. This CDR3 contains 17 residues. For the CDR3, the DNA is TGTGCCAGCAGTTCTTATCGGGACTATTCGTACCAAGAGACCCAGTACTTC. This codes for CASSSYRDYSYQETQYF. Together with reference TRBV28 and TRBJ2-5, the CDR3 gives the full variable domain: DVKVTQSSRYLVKRTGEKVFLECVQDMDHENMFWYRQDPGLGLRLIYFSYDVKMKEKGDIPEGYSVSREKKERFSLILESASTNQTSMYLCASSSYRDYSYQETQYFGPGTRLLVL.

Points on this clonotype: Being off target in a library aimed at alpha chains, this beta chain has a size of little meaning. The chain uses TRBV20-1 and TRBJ2-1; possibly TRBD2 for D (5 bases). The CDR3 extends over 17 amino acids. V shed 0 bases and J shed 0 bases, with 15 bases lying between them. Germline CDR1 reads DFQATT; CDR2 reads SNEGSKA (reference sequence). This CDR3 is CSARDRLARSSYNEQFF. In DNA, the CDR3 is TGCAGTGCTAGAGATAGGTTAGCGCGAAGCTCCTACAATGAGCAGTTCTTC.

Concerning this clonotype itself: Found in a library prepared for alpha chains, this beta chain is an off-target read, and its abundance has little meaning. The chain uses TRBV6-2 or TRBV6-3 and TRBJ2-5; 10 nucleotides match TRBD2. After removal of 2 bases from V and 9 bases from J, the junction contained 12 bases not matched to a gene. CDR1 is MNHEY, CDR2 SVGEGT, per germline. This CDR3 is 16 amino acids long. DNA of the CDR3: TGTGCCAGCAGTTACCCCGGGACTAGCGTCCCGAGGGCCCAGTACTTC. It translates to CASSYPGTSVPRAQYF.

This clonotype was seen more than once but under ten times. The size of this beta chain means little, since it is a stray read in a library made for alpha chains. The chain uses TRBV10-3 and TRBJ2-2; 12 bases are a match to TRBD2. Per germline, CDR1 ENHRY and CDR2 SYGVKD. V shed 6 bases, J shed 4 bases, and the junction held 9 bases outside the gene matches. The CDR3 totals 17 residues. CDR3 protein: CAIRSTSGRMGTGELFF. The CDR3 DNA sequence: TGTGCCATCAGATCGACTAGCGGGAGAATGGGCACCGGGGAGCTGTTTTTT.